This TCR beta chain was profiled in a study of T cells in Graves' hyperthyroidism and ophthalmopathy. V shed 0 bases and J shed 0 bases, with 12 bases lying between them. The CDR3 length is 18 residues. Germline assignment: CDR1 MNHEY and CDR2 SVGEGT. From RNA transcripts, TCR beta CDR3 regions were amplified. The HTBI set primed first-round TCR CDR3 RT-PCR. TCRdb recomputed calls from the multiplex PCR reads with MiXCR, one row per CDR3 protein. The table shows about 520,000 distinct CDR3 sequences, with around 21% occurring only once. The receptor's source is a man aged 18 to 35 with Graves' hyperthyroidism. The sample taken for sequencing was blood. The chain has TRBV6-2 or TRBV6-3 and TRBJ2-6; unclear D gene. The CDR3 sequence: CASSYSTVGSSGANVLTF. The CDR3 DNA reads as TGTGCCAGCAGTTACTCGACGGTAGGAAGCTCTGGGGCCAACGTCCTGACTTTC.